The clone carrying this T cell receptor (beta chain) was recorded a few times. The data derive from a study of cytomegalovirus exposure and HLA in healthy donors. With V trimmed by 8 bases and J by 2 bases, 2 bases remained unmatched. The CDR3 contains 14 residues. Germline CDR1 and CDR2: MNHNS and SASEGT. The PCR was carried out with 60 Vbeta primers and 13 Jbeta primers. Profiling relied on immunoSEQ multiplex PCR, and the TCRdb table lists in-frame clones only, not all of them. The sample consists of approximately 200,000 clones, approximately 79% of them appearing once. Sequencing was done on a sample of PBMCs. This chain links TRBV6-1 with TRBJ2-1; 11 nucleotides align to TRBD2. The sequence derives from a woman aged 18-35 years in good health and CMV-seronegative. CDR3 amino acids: CASASGGPYNEQFF. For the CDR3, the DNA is TGTGCCAGCGCTAGCGGGGGGCCCTACAATGAGCAGTTCTTC.